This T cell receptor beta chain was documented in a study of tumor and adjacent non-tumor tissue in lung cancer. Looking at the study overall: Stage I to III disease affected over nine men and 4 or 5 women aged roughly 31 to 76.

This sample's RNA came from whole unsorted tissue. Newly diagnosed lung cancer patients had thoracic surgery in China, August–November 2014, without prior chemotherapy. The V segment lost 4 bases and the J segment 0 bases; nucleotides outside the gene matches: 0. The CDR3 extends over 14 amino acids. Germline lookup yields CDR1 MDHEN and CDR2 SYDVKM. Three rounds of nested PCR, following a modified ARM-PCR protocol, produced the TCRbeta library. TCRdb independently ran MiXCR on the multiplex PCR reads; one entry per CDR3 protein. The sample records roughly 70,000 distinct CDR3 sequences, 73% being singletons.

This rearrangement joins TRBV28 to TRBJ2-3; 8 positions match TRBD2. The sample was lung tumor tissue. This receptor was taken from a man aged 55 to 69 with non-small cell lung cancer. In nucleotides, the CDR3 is TGTGCCAGCAGTTCTAGCGGGAGCACAGATACGCAGTATTTT. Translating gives CASSSSGSTDTQYF.